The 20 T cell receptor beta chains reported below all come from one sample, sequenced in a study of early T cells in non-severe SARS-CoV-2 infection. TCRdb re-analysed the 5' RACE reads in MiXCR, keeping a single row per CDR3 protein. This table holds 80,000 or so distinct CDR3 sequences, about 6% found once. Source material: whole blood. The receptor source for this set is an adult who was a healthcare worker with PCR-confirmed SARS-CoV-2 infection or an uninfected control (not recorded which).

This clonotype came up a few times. The CDR3 DNA is TGCAGTGCTAGAGATACCGGGGAAGAGCAGTACTTC. It translates to CSARDTGEEQYF. The chain is built from TRBV20-1 and TRBJ2-7; the D gene is possibly TRBD2 (5 bases). Germline values: CDR1 DFQATT, CDR2 SNEGSKA (reference sequence). Between the trimmed V and J ends, which lost 0 bases and 7 bases, there was a span of 10 bases. This CDR3 has 12 amino acids.

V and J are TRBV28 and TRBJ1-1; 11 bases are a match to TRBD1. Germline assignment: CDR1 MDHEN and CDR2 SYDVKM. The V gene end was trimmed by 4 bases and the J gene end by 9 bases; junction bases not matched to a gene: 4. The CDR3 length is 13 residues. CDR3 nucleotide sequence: TGTGCCAGCAGTTCCGCGGACAGGGGGCAAGCTTTCTTT. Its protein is CASSSADRGQAFF.

The CDR3 region is CASSMKVYNSPLHF. The CDR3 DNA sequence: TGTGCCAGTAGTATGAAGGTCTATAATTCACCCCTCCACTTT. The V gene is TRBV19, the J gene TRBJ1-6; D remains ambiguous. From germline, CDR1 is LNHDA and CDR2 SQIVND (reference sequence). The V end was cut by 3 bases, the J end by 3 bases, with 6 bases between. This CDR3 spans 14 amino acids.

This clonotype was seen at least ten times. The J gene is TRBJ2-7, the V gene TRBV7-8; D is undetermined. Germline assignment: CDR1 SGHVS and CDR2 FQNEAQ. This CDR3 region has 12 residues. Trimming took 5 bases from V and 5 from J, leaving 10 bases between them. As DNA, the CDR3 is TGTGCCAGCAGCCGGTCTTCGGACGAGCAGTACTTC. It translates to CASSRSSDEQYF.

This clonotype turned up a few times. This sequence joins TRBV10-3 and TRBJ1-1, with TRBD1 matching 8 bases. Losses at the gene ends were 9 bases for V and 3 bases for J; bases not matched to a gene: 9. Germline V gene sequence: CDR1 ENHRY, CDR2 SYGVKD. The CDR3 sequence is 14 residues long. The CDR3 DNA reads TGTGCCATTTCATCAGGGGGCGCGGACACTGAAGCTTTCTTT. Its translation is CAISSGGADTEAFF.

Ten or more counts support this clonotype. Here the CDR3 reads CASSSGTPYEQYF. The CDR3 DNA sequence: TGTGCCAGCAGTTCCGGGACACCCTACGAGCAGTACTTC. The rearrangement links TRBV6-2 or TRBV6-3 to TRBJ2-7; D may be TRBD1 (6 bases). V lost 4 bases and J lost 2, with 9 bases in between. The germline V gene has CDR1 MNHEY and CDR2 SVGEGT. This CDR3 has 13 residues.

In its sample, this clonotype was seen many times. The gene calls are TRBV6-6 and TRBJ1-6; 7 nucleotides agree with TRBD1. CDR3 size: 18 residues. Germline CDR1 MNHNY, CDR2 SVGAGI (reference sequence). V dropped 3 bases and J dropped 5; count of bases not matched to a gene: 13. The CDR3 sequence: CASSYSIGSGTDNSPLHF. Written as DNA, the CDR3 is TGTGCCAGCAGTTATTCGATTGGATCCGGGACAGATAATTCACCCCTCCACTTT.

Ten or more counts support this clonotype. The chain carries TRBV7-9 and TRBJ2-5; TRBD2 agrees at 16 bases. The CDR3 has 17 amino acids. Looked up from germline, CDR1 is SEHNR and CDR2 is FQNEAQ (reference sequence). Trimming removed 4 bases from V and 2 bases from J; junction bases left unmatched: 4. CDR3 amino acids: CASSYPGLAGGQETQYF. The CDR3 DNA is TGTGCCAGCAGCTACCCGGGACTAGCGGGGGGGCAAGAGACCCAGTACTTC.

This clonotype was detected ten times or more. As DNA, the CDR3 is TGTGCCATCAGTGAGTCGGGGACTCTAGCGAAGGAGCAGTTCTTC. It yields the protein CAISESGTLAKEQFF. The chain uses TRBV10-3 and TRBJ2-1; tentative D call: TRBD2 (6 bases). V lost 0 bases and J lost 10, with 16 bases in between. Germline lookup yields CDR1 ENHRY and CDR2 SYGVKD. The CDR3 consists of 15 residues.

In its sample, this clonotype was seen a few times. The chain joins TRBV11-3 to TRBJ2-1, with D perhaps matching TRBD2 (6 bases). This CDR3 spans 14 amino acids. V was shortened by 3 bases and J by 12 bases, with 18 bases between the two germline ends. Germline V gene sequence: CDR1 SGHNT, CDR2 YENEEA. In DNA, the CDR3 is TGTGCCAGCAGCTTTTCCCGGGACTCTACGAGGCAGTTCTTC. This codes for CASSFSRDSTRQFF.

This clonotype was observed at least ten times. CDR3 protein: CASSSQGASGRGYEQFF. CDR3 coding DNA: TGTGCCAGCAGCTCACAGGGGGCTAGCGGGAGAGGGTATGAGCAGTTCTTC. The chain joins TRBV7-8 to TRBJ2-1; D is possibly TRBD2 (10 bases). There are 17 residues in the CDR3. V was pared by 4 bases and J by 8 bases, with 24 bases between. Germline-derived CDR1 and CDR2 are SGHVS and FQNEAQ.

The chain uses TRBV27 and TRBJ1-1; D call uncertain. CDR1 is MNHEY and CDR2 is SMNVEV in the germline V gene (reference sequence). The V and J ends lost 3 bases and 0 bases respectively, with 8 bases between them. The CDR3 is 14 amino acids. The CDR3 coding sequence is TGTGCCAGCAGTTTTCGGCGGCTGAACACTGAAGCTTTCTTT. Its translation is CASSFRRLNTEAFF.

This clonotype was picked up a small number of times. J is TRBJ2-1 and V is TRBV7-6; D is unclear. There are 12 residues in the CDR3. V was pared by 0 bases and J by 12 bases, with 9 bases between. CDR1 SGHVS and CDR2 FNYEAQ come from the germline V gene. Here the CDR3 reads CASSLAPVGQFF. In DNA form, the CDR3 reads TGTGCCAGCAGCTTAGCCCCGGTGGGGCAGTTCTTC.

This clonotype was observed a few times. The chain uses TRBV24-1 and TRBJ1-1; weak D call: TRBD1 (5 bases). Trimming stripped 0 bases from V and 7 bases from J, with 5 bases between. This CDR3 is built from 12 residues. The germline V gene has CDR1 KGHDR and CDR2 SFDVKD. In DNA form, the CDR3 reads TGTGCCACCAGTGATTTGACAGGTGAAGCTTTCTTT. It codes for CATSDLTGEAFF.

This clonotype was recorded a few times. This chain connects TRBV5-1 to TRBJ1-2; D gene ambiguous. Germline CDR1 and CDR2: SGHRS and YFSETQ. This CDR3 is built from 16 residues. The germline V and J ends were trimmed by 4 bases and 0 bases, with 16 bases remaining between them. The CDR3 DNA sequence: TGCGCCAGCAGCACACGGCGGGGAGGATCTAACTATGGCTACACCTTC. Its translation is CASSTRRGGSNYGYTF.

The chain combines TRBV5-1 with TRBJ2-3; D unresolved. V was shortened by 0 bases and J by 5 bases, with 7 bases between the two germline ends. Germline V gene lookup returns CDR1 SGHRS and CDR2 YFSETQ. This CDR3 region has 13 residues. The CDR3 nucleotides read TGCGCCAGCAGCTTGGGGGCTATAGATACGCAGTATTTT. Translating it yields CASSLGAIDTQYF.

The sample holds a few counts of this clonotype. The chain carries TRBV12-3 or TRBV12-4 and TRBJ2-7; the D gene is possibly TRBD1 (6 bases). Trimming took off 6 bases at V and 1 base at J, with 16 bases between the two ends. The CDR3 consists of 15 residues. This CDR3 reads CASSKGLGQSYEQYF. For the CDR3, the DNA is TGTGCCAGCAGCAAGGGCCTAGGACAGTCCTACGAGCAGTACTTC.

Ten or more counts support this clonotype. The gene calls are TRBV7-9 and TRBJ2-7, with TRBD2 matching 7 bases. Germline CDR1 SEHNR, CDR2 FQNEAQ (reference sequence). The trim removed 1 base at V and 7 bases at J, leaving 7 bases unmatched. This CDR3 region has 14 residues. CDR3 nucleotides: TGTGCCAGCAGCTTAGGCGGGGGTCTTGGGGAGCAGTACTTC. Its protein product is CASSLGGGLGEQYF.

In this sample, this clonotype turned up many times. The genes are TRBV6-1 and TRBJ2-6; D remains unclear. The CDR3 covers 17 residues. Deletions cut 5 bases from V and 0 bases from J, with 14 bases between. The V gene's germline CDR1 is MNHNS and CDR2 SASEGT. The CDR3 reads CASSPLTSGSGANVLTF. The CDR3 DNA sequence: TGTGCCAGCAGTCCGTTGACCTCAGGCTCTGGGGCCAACGTCCTGACTTTC.

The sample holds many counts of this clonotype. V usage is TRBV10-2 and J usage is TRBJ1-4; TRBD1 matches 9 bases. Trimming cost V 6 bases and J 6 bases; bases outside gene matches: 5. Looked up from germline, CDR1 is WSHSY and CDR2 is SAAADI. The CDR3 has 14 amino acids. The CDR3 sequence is CASSMTGGDEKLFF. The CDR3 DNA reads TGCGCCAGCAGCATGACAGGGGGGGATGAAAAACTGTTTTTT.